Below are 29 T cell receptor beta chains sequenced from a single sample in a study of a mutant IDH1 vaccine in newly diagnosed glioma. Only in-frame clones appear in the TCRdb table, and some are missing; sequencing was by immunoSEQ multiplex PCR. The sample comprises tens of thousands of clones, approximately 78% of which are singletons, and approximately 20% rests with the top ten. Time point in this sample: baseline, week 1 (first vaccination visit). The treatment denotes: pre-vaccination baseline after standard-of-care therapy. Sequences were derived from PBMCs, sampled from a glioma patient treated with radiotherapy, temozolomide or both. Source of these receptors: a man between 18 and 29 years old with glioma.

This chain links TRBV6-1 with TRBJ1-5, with unresolved D. CDR1 and CDR2 (germline): MNHNS, SASEGT. Between the trimmed V and J ends, which lost 7 bases and 4 bases, there was a span of 8 bases. CDR3 length: 12 amino acids. This chain's CDR3 is CASTSGNQPQHF. CDR3 sequence (DNA): TGTGCCAGCACATCAGGAAATCAGCCCCAGCATTTT.

V and J are TRBV5-4 and TRBJ1-1, with D possibly TRBD1 on 5 matching bases. The CDR3 is 14 residues long. The V and J ends lost 4 bases and 1 base respectively, with 11 bases between them. Germline loops: CDR1 SGHNT, CDR2 YYREEE (reference sequence). In DNA form, the CDR3 reads TGTGCCAGCAGCGGGGGACCGAAGAACACTGAAGCTTTCTTT. Encoded protein: CASSGGPKNTEAFF.

The rearrangement uses TRBV5-6 and TRBJ2-3; 7 positions match TRBD1. The CDR3 has 14 amino acids. V lost 4 bases and J lost 6; bases outside the gene matches: 8. CDR1 SGHDT and CDR2 YYEEEE come from the germline V gene. CDR3 loop: CASSPDFRGDTQYF. The DNA of the CDR3 is TGTGCCAGCAGCCCCGACTTCAGGGGGGATACGCAGTATTTT.

The genes are TRBV6-6 and TRBJ2-7; TRBD2 matches 11 bases. The CDR3 covers 15 residues. Germline V CDR1 and CDR2: MNHNY, SVGAGI (reference sequence). The trim removed 6 bases at V and 2 bases at J, leaving 6 bases unmatched. For the CDR3, the DNA is TGTGCCAGCAGCGAACCGGGACTAGCGGCCTACGAGCAGTACTTC. Protein product: CASSEPGLAAYEQYF.

This chain links TRBV2 with TRBJ1-1; D remains ambiguous. Deletions cut 1 base from V and 0 bases from J, with 9 bases between. The CDR3 spans 15 residues. Germline V lookup: CDR1 SNHLY, CDR2 FYNNEI. The CDR3 sequence: CASSEDSGLNTEAFF. The CDR3 DNA sequence: TGTGCCAGCAGTGAAGATTCGGGCCTGAACACTGAAGCTTTCTTT.

J is TRBJ2-2 and V is TRBV7-2; perhaps TRBD2 as D (6 bases). This CDR3 has 16 residues. Trimming stripped 5 bases from V and 4 bases from J, with 17 bases between. Germline values: CDR1 SGHTA, CDR2 FQGNSA. The CDR3 region is CASSPRSGVFTGELFF. The CDR3 DNA sequence: TGTGCCAGCAGCCCCCGGTCGGGAGTGTTCACCGGGGAGCTGTTTTTT. The full variable domain, with the rest looked up from reference TRBV7-2 and TRBJ2-2, is GAGVSQSPSNKVTEKGKDVELRCDPISGHTALYWYRQSLGQGLEFLIYFQGNSAPDKSGLPSDRFSAERTGGSVSTLTIQRTQQEDSAVYLCASSPRSGVFTGELFFGEGSRLTVL.

This clone was seen a handful of times. This sequence joins TRBV7-9 and TRBJ1-1, with 7 bases fitting TRBD1. With V trimmed by 5 bases and J by 6 bases, 3 bases remained unmatched. Per germline, CDR1 SEHNR and CDR2 FQNEAQ (reference sequence). CDR3 length: 12 residues. In nucleotides, the CDR3 is TGTGCCAGCAGCCCCCAGGGGGCTGAAGCTTTCTTT. It specifies CASSPQGAEAFF.

As for this clone: Sequence at one end of the junction differs from germline and may be a read error. Here the CDR3 reads CAWSDTTGPPSF. The CDR3, as DNA: TGTGCCTGGAGTGATACGACAGGTCCTCCCTCCTTC. This chain connects TRBV30 to TRBJ2-7; TRBD1 is a possible D gene (6 bases). The CDR3 spans 12 residues. The germline gives CDR1 GTSNPN, CDR2 SVGIG (reference sequence).

The chain links TRBV4-3 to TRBJ1-1, with D unresolved. Trimming removed 1 base from V and 1 base from J, with 13 bases in between. CDR3 length equals 16 residues. Germline CDR1 is LGHNA and CDR2 is YSLEER. The CDR3, as DNA: TGCGCCAGCAGCCAAGCCCAGAGACTGGGGAACACTGAAGCTTTCTTT. This translates into CASSQAQRLGNTEAFF.

CDR3 region: CASSYNFGDTGELFF. The CDR3 DNA reads as TGTGCCAGCAGTTACAACTTCGGGGACACCGGGGAGCTGTTTTTT. This chain joins TRBV6-5 and TRBJ2-2, with D possibly matching TRBD2 (5 bases). Germline V gene data show CDR1 as MNHEY and CDR2 as SVGAGI. The CDR3 has 15 amino acids. V was trimmed by 2 bases and J by 3 bases, leaving 10 bases between them.

The chain uses TRBV2 and TRBJ2-5; D call uncertain. Germline V gene sequence: CDR1 SNHLY, CDR2 FYNNEI. V dropped 1 base and J dropped 4 bases, with 7 bases sitting between them. This CDR3 spans 13 amino acids. CDR3 region: CASSEEGRETQYF. CDR3 nucleotides: TGTGCCAGCAGTGAAGAGGGTAGAGAGACCCAGTACTTC. Filled out from reference TRBV2 and TRBJ2-5, the complete variable domain reads EPEVTQTPSHQVTQMGQEVILRCVPISNHLYFYWYRQILGQKVEFLVSFYNNEISEKSEIFDDQFSVERPDGSNFTLKIRSTKLEDSAMYFCASSEEGRETQYFGPGTRLLVL.

The chain couples TRBV15 to TRBJ1-2, with 7 positions matching TRBD1. Germline V gives CDR1 LNHNV, CDR2 YYDKDF (reference sequence). The CDR3 consists of 15 residues. V was pared by 0 bases and J by 4 bases, with 5 bases of the junction left unmatched. The chain's CDR3 is CATSRDRDSAYGYTF. Written as DNA, the CDR3 is TGTGCCACCAGCAGAGATAGGGACAGCGCCTATGGCTACACCTTC.

The chain has TRBV5-6 and TRBJ2-3, with D perhaps matching TRBD1 (5 bases). The CDR3 extends over 14 amino acids. The V end lost 2 bases, the J end lost 5 bases, and 12 bases lay between the germline ends. Germline V gene data show CDR1 as SGHDT and CDR2 as YYEEEE. The DNA of the CDR3 is TGTGCCAGCAGCTTTGGACAAATGTTAGATACGCAGTATTTT. Translation gives CASSFGQMLDTQYF.

This sequence joins TRBV10-3 and TRBJ2-2; D is ambiguous. Trimming cost V 3 bases and J 7 bases, with 6 bases left between them. The CDR3 has 12 residues. Germline V gives CDR1 ENHRY, CDR2 SYGVKD. CDR3 in amino acids: CAISDVSGELFF. CDR3 in DNA: TGTGCCATCAGTGATGTCAGCGGGGAGCTGTTTTTT.

The chain uses TRBV4-2 and TRBJ1-1; D perhaps matches TRBD1 (6 bases). CDR1 and CDR2 (germline): LGHNA, YNFKEQ. This CDR3 has 16 amino acids. V was pared by 2 bases and J by 1 base, with 14 bases between. CDR3 sequence: CASSQPPQGQNTEAFF. For the CDR3, the DNA is TGTGCCAGCAGCCAACCTCCACAGGGTCAGAACACTGAAGCTTTCTTT.

This clone was counted only a few times. J is TRBJ1-1 and V is TRBV4-1, with D possibly being TRBD1 (6 bases). V was shortened by 4 bases and J by 11 bases, with 11 bases between the two germline ends. Germline V gene data show CDR1 as MGHRA and CDR2 as YSYEKL. The CDR3 has 11 residues. Here the CDR3 reads CASSPGTKAFF. The CDR3 DNA reads as TGCGCCAGCAGCCCAGGGACAAAGGCTTTCTTT.

This clone was seen just once. J is TRBJ1-1 and V is TRBV5-6; D is undetermined. The germline CDR1 and CDR2 sequences are SGHDT and YYEEEE. V lost 4 bases, J lost 6 bases, and 10 bases lay in between. This CDR3 comprises 12 residues. The CDR3 spells CASSPGPAEAFF. The CDR3 DNA is TGTGCCAGCAGCCCTGGGCCCGCTGAAGCTTTCTTT. The whole variable domain, remainder taken from reference TRBV5-6 and TRBJ1-1, is DAGVTQSPTHLIKTRGQQVTLRCSPKSGHDTVSWYQQALGQGPQFIFQYYEEEERQRGNFPDRFSGHQFPNYSSELNVNALLLGDSALYLCASSPGPAEAFFGQGTRLTVV.

The CDR3 nucleotides read TGTGCCAGCAGCGCTGGACAGGGCGCGCTTGAAGCTTTCTTT. Amino acids: CASSAGQGALEAFF. The rearrangement uses TRBV13 and TRBJ1-1; 8 nucleotides agree with TRBD1. This CDR3 is 14 amino acids long. Germline-derived CDR1 and CDR2 are PRHDT and FYEKMQ (reference sequence). V lost 5 bases and J lost 7; bases outside the gene matches: 9.

The chain joins TRBV6-5 to TRBJ1-2, with TRBD1 matching over 7 bases. Germline trimming cut 5 bases from V and 3 bases from J; bases unmatched to any gene: 3. The CDR3 has 13 residues. Germline V CDR1 and CDR2: MNHEY, SVGAGI. The CDR3 nucleotides are TGTGCCAGCAGTGACGGGACAGACTATGGCTACACCTTC. Translated, it gives CASSDGTDYGYTF.

The CDR3 loop reads CSAFGAYNEQFF. The CDR3 DNA follows: TGCAGCGCCTTTGGGGCGTACAATGAGCAGTTCTTC. The V gene is TRBV29-1, the J gene TRBJ2-1; possible D gene TRBD1, 5 bases. The CDR3 has 12 amino acids. Germline assignment: CDR1 SQVTM and CDR2 ANQGSEA. Trimming cost V 7 bases and J 4 bases, with 11 bases left between them.

This chain links TRBV5-4 with TRBJ1-6, with D unresolved. CDR1 is SGHNT, CDR2 YYREEE, per germline (reference sequence). V was clipped by 3 bases and J by 7 bases, with 11 bases between them. The CDR3 covers 14 residues. The CDR3 DNA follows: TGTGCCAGCAGCTGGGCGCAAGAGAATTCACCCCTCCACTTT. This translates into CASSWAQENSPLHF.

This chain joins TRBV30 and TRBJ2-3, with 10 bases identical to TRBD2. The CDR3 is made up of 20 amino acids. V was clipped by 1 base and J by 0 bases; unmatched bases: 16. CDR1 is GTSNPN, CDR2 SVGIG, per germline (reference sequence). CDR3 region: CAWSGSGGNNKRLSTDTQYF. The DNA of the CDR3 is TGTGCCTGGAGTGGTAGCGGGGGGAACAATAAACGGCTAAGCACAGATACGCAGTATTTT.

The chain has TRBV14 and TRBJ2-2; D perhaps matches TRBD2 (5 bases). CDR3 length: 15 amino acids. Germline CDR1 SGHDN, CDR2 FVKESK. Trimming stripped 1 base from V and 1 base from J, with 7 bases between. CDR3 loop: CASSQAAENTGELFF. CDR3 DNA: TGTGCCAGCAGCCAAGCAGCGGAGAACACCGGGGAGCTGTTTTTT.

The V gene is TRBV2, the J gene TRBJ2-7; D possibly corresponds to TRBD1 (6 bases). The length of the CDR3 is 13 residues. Germline loops: CDR1 SNHLY, CDR2 FYNNEI. Trimming removed 8 bases at V and 3 bases at J, with 14 bases between. CDR3 coding DNA: TGTGCCAGCCGCGGACAGTCTAGCTACGAGCAGTACTTC. This sequence encodes CASRGQSSYEQYF.

The V call is TRBV7-8, the J call TRBJ1-5; D is uncertain. Germline V gene sequence: CDR1 SGHVS, CDR2 FQNEAQ. The V end lost 1 base, the J end lost 1 base, and 20 bases lay between the germline ends. The CDR3 is 19 residues long. The CDR3 DNA reads as TGTGCCAGCAGCTTAGGAGCCGGAGATCTCTTTGCGAGCAATCAGCCCCAGCATTTT. Protein: CASSLGAGDLFASNQPQHF.

This sequence joins TRBV9 and TRBJ1-3; D gene unclear. Germline V gene data show CDR1 as SGDLS and CDR2 as YYNGEE. Trimming took off 3 bases at V and 0 bases at J, with 10 bases between the two ends. This CDR3 contains 15 residues. The CDR3 region has the DNA TGTGCCAGCAGCGCTGGATTGGACTCTGGAAACACCATATATTTT. Translating gives CASSAGLDSGNTIYF.

The chain links TRBV30 to TRBJ1-2; D unclear. V was cut by 0 bases and J by 8 bases, with 13 bases left in between. The CDR3 has 13 amino acids. Per germline, CDR1 GTSNPN and CDR2 SVGIG (reference sequence). The DNA for the CDR3 is TGTGCCTGGAGTGTAGTGATGGGGAGCGGCTACACCTTC. Translation: CAWSVVMGSGYTF.

This sequence joins TRBV2 and TRBJ1-4; TRBD1 matches 9 bases. The germline gives CDR1 SNHLY, CDR2 FYNNEI. The trim removed 8 bases at V and 7 bases at J, leaving 11 bases unmatched. The CDR3 is 15 amino acids. The CDR3 region has the DNA TGTGCCAGCGGACTACAGGGGGCGCGAGGTGAAAAACTGTTTTTT. It encodes CASGLQGARGEKLFF.

The V call is TRBV5-1, the J call TRBJ1-5, with unresolved D. The CDR3 covers 13 residues. The V gene's germline CDR1 is SGHRS and CDR2 YFSETQ. The germline V and J ends were trimmed by 0 bases and 5 bases, with 6 bases remaining between them. Here the CDR3 DNA reads TGCGCCAGCAGCTTGGACAGCCATCAGCCCCAGCATTTT. This gives the protein CASSLDSHQPQHF. Together with reference TRBV5-1 and TRBJ1-5, the CDR3 gives the full variable domain: KAGVTQTPRYLIKTRGQQVTLSCSPISGHRSVSWYQQTPGQGLQFLFEYFSETQRNKGNFPGRFSGRQFSNSRSEMNVSTLELGDSALYLCASSLDSHQPQHFGDGTRLSIL.